This TCR beta chain stems from a study of blood T cell repertoires in COVID-19. V lost 5 bases and J lost 7, with 7 bases in between. CDR1 and CDR2 from the germline V gene are SGHNT and YYREEE (reference sequence). The CDR3 totals 12 residues. In the authors' workflow: How many nucleated cells were present was estimated from reference gene primer amplification. Generated by immunoSEQ multiplex PCR, the TCRdb table keeps only in-frame clones and is missing some. For V, J and clone size, that table is used; D and trimming come from the DNA. This sample yields about 190,000 clones, of which less than 90% are seen a single time; 6% to 7% belongs to the top ten.

This rearrangement joins TRBV5-4 to TRBJ1-6, with D perhaps TRBD1 (5 bases). The sequence was obtained from a woman aged 40 to 50 with acute or convalescent COVID-19. The sample consisted of peripheral blood. CDR3 region: CASRRQNSPLHF. CDR3 in DNA: TGTGCCAGCAGAAGACAGAATTCACCCCTCCACTTT.